These 9 T cell receptor beta chains originate from one sample sequenced in a study of cytomegalovirus exposure and HLA in healthy donors. The study ran its PCR with 60 Vbeta and 13 Jbeta primers. Sequencing used immunoSEQ multiplex PCR; TCRdb keeps in-frame clones, though not all of them. The data hold 170,000 or so clones, with 75% to 85% observed a single time. Material: PBMCs. The receptors shown here come from a woman in her 30s in good health and CMV-seropositive.

The gene calls are TRBV7-2 and TRBJ2-2; 8 nucleotides align to TRBD2. The CDR3 length is 16 residues. Germline loops: CDR1 SGHTA, CDR2 FQGNSA. The V gene end was trimmed by 10 bases and the J gene end by 6 bases; junction bases not matched to a gene: 16. DNA for the CDR3: TGTGCCACCCCCCCGCCCGGGGGGGAAAGTTCCGGGGAGCTGTTTTTT. The encoded protein is CATPPPGGESSGELFF.

The chain combines TRBV2 with TRBJ2-7; 7 bases line up with TRBD1. CDR3 length: 14 residues. The junction had 11 bases not matched to a gene; V was cut back by 6 bases and J by 6 bases. Per germline, CDR1 SNHLY and CDR2 FYNNEI. The CDR3 DNA follows: TGTGCCAGCAGAAGCCCGGGGACAGCAGGCGAGCAGTACTTC. It codes for CASRSPGTAGEQYF.

The chain couples TRBV6-5 to TRBJ2-7; 11 bases fit TRBD2. CDR1 and CDR2 (germline): MNHEY, SVGAGI. The CDR3 extends over 14 amino acids. Losses at the gene ends were 6 bases for V and 4 bases for J; bases not matched to a gene: 5. The CDR3 coding sequence is TGTGCCAGCAGGTCGGCTAGCGGGAGGTACGAGCAGTACTTC. Residues: CASRSASGRYEQYF.

CDR3 sequence: CASSVRGAGRQPQHF. The CDR3 region has the DNA TGTGCCAGCAGCGTCAGGGGGGCCGGTCGTCAGCCCCAGCATTTT. The chain joins TRBV14 to TRBJ1-5, with 7 bases lining up with TRBD1. The CDR3 consists of 15 residues. Germline V gives CDR1 SGHDN, CDR2 FVKESK. Losses at the gene ends were 5 bases for V and 6 bases for J; bases not matched to a gene: 10.

This clone was counted a single time. The chain carries TRBV5-1 and TRBJ2-2; D remains ambiguous. The V and J ends lost 0 bases and 2 bases respectively, with 8 bases between them. CDR1 is SGHRS, CDR2 YFSETQ, per germline. The CDR3 extends over 15 amino acids. CDR3 region: CASSLGQINTGELFF. The CDR3 DNA follows: TGCGCCAGCAGCTTGGGGCAGATTAACACCGGGGAGCTGTTTTTT.

The chain has TRBV18 and TRBJ2-7, with D possibly matching TRBD2 (5 bases). Trimming cost V 2 bases and J 2 bases, with 10 bases left between them. Germline values: CDR1 KGHSH, CDR2 LQKENI. The CDR3 sequence is 14 residues long. Here the CDR3 reads CASSPSSAAYEQYF. The DNA of the CDR3 is TGTGCCAGCTCACCATCTTCAGCGGCCTACGAGCAGTACTTC.

This sequence joins TRBV5-5 and TRBJ1-1, with D perhaps TRBD1 (6 bases). The CDR3 sequence is 14 residues long. With 0 bases removed from V and 0 bases from J, the gap between germline ends came to 6 bases. CDR1 is SGHKS and CDR2 is YYEKEE in the germline V gene (reference sequence). The CDR3 here is CASSLDRVNTEAFF. CDR3 DNA sequence: TGTGCCAGCAGCTTGGACAGGGTGAACACTGAAGCTTTCTTT.

This clone was detected only once. Sequence at one end of the junction differs from germline and may be a read error. The rearrangement joins TRBV10-3 to TRBJ1-3; no definite D call. Germline assignment: CDR1 ENHRY and CDR2 SYGVKD. The CDR3 extends over 11 amino acids. The CDR3 DNA follows: TGTGCCATCAGTGATCTCGACACGCAAGATTTT. The encoded protein is CAISDLDTQDF.

CDR3 nucleotides: TGTGCCAGCAGCTTAGGTCAACCGGGAGAAAAACTGTTTTTT. It codes for CASSLGQPGEKLFF. The chain uses TRBV7-8 and TRBJ1-4; D remains ambiguous. Per the germline V gene, CDR1 is SGHVS and CDR2 is FQNEAQ. V was cut by 1 base and J by 8 bases, with 11 bases left in between. This CDR3 region has 14 residues.